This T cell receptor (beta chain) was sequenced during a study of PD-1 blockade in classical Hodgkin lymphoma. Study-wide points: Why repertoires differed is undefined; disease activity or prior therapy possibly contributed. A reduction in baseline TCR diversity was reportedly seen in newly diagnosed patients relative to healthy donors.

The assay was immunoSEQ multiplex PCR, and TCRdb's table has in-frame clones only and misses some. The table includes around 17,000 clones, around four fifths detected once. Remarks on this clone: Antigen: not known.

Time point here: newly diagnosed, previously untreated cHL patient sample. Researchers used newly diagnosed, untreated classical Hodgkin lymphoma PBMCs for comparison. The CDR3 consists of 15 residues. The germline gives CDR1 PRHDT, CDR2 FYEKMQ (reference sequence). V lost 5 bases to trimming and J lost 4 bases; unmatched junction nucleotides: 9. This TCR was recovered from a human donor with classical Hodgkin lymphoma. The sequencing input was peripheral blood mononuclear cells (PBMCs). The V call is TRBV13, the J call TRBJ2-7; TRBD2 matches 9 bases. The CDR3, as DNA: TGTGCCAGCAGCATCCTTAGCGGGAGTGTGTACGAGCAGTACTTC. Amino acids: CASSILSGSVYEQYF.